This T cell receptor beta chain was recorded in a study of T cell responses to AZD1222 COVID-19 vaccine. Assay: immunoSEQ multiplex PCR; the TCRdb copy retains only in-frame clones and omits some. This table has around 160,000 clones, 80% to 85% appearing once. Study results and caveats: Unmutated variant regions are reportedly the target of nearly half of TCRs that are spike-specific. In a largely white British group with more females than males, clonal diversity was possibly underestimated. Spike-specific TCR breadth rose after two AZD1222 doses, and depth rose as well. Sampling that yielded the repertoires occurred only after the peak T cell response.

Germline V lookup: CDR1 MGHRA, CDR2 YSYEKL. Trimming cost V 0 bases and J 2 bases, with 7 bases left between them. The CDR3 has 14 amino acids. A single count supports this clone. Antigen: not known. The sequence derives from an adult in good health. The specimen comprised peripheral blood, sampled on day 0 of MenACWY control vaccination. The chain combines TRBV4-1 with TRBJ1-1, with D unresolved. In DNA form, the CDR3 reads TGCGCCAGCAGCCAAGAATTCCGCAACACTGAAGCTTTCTTT. Protein sequence: CASSQEFRNTEAFF.